Following are 9 T cell receptor beta chains from one sample sequenced in a study of blood T cell repertoires in COVID-19. TCRdb's copy holds only in-frame clones and misses some; the assay was immunoSEQ multiplex PCR. The data contain roughly 69,000 clones, under 85% of them singletons. The sequenced sample was peripheral blood. The receptors here all came from a woman aged 50 to 60 with acute or convalescent COVID-19.

The chain uses TRBV30 and TRBJ1-2, with 7 positions matching TRBD1. V shed 2 bases, J shed 5 bases, and the junction held 11 bases outside the gene matches. The CDR3 length is 15 residues. Germline lookup yields CDR1 GTSNPN and CDR2 SVGIG (reference sequence). Written as DNA, the CDR3 is TGTGCCTGGAGTCTCTTTTCGACAGGGAATTATGGCTACACCTTC. Amino acids: CAWSLFSTGNYGYTF.

The chain employs TRBV7-2 and TRBJ1-2; no reliable D call. V was clipped by 0 bases and J by 5 bases, with 13 bases between them. There are 15 residues in the CDR3. Per the germline V gene, CDR1 is SGHTA and CDR2 is FQGNSA. CDR3 protein: CASSLAREELYGYTF. The CDR3 coding sequence is TGTGCCAGCAGCTTAGCCCGGGAGGAACTTTATGGCTACACCTTC.

The sample holds a few counts of this clone. The V gene is TRBV30, the J gene TRBJ2-2; 11 nucleotides match TRBD1. Looked up from germline, CDR1 is GTSNPN and CDR2 is SVGIG (reference sequence). V lost 0 bases to trimming and J lost 6 bases; unmatched junction nucleotides: 3. This CDR3 spans 15 amino acids. The CDR3 sequence: CAWSVQGQGAGELFF. The CDR3 DNA follows: TGTGCCTGGAGTGTACAGGGACAGGGGGCCGGGGAGCTGTTTTTT. The variable domain in full, completed from reference TRBV30 and TRBJ2-2, reads SQTIHQWPATLVQPVGSPLSLECTVEGTSNPNLYWYRQAAGRGLQLLFYSVGIGQISSEVPQNLSASRPQDRQFILSSKKLLLSDSGFYLCAWSVQGQGAGELFFGEGSRLTVL.

The chain employs TRBV27 and TRBJ2-7; 11 bases line up with TRBD2. The V and J ends lost 6 bases and 0 bases, in that order; junction bases with no gene match: 4. This CDR3 has 15 residues. CDR1 is MNHEY and CDR2 is SMNVEV in the germline V gene (reference sequence). The DNA for the CDR3 is TGTGCCAGCAGAAGGGGACTAGCGGTCTCCTACGAGCAGTACTTC. Translated, it gives CASRRGLAVSYEQYF.

The chain has TRBV27 and TRBJ1-2, with D unclear. Germline CDR1 MNHEY, CDR2 SMNVEV (reference sequence). V lost 7 bases and J lost 8, with 20 bases in between. CDR3 length: 14 residues. In DNA form, the CDR3 reads TGTGCCAGCATGACCTCGCGGGATCCGGGCGGCTACACCTTC. Translated: CASMTSRDPGGYTF.

This chain connects TRBV20-1 to TRBJ1-1; D is ambiguous. There are 11 residues in the CDR3. V was clipped by 3 bases and J by 8 bases, with 10 bases between them. The germline CDR1 and CDR2 sequences are DFQATT and SNEGSKA (reference sequence). The CDR3 loop is CSASPSLEAFF. Written as DNA, the CDR3 is TGCAGTGCTAGCCCTAGCTTGGAAGCTTTCTTT.

The chain employs TRBV10-3 and TRBJ2-5, with 12 bases matching TRBD2. This CDR3 is built from 14 residues. Trimming took 7 bases from V and 3 from J; bases not matched to a gene: 3. From germline, CDR1 is ENHRY and CDR2 SYGVKD. The CDR3 loop is CAINSSGREETQYF. CDR3 nucleotide sequence: TGTGCCATCAATTCTAGCGGGAGGGAAGAGACCCAGTACTTC.

In this sample, this clone turned up a few times. The V and J genes are TRBV19 and TRBJ1-5; no clear D. Germline loops: CDR1 LNHDA, CDR2 SQIVND (reference sequence). CDR3 length: 11 residues. V lost 8 bases, J lost 4 bases, and 6 bases lay in between. CDR3 protein: CASGVNQPQHF. The DNA of the CDR3 is TGTGCCAGTGGAGTAAATCAGCCCCAGCATTTT.

The chain carries TRBV29-1 and TRBJ1-4; D possibly corresponds to TRBD1 (6 bases). Germline V gives CDR1 SQVTM, CDR2 ANQGSEA. This CDR3 has 13 residues. Trimming pared 7 bases from V and 8 bases from J, leaving 17 bases between. The DNA for the CDR3 is TGCAGCGCCGAGGGGGGGCCGGAGGAAAAACTGTTTTTT. The encoded protein is CSAEGGPEEKLFF.